This is a list of T cell receptor beta chains from one sample in a study of blood T cell repertoires in COVID-19. Assay used: immunoSEQ multiplex PCR; TCRdb lists only in-frame clones, some missing. The table includes roughly 270,000 clones, 65% to 90% detected once. The sequencing sample was made of peripheral blood. These receptors originate from a man in his fifties with active or convalescent COVID-19. CDR3s leave out the opening cysteine and the closing phenylalanine or tryptophan. Fields, in order: V gene, J gene, CDR3 protein.

TRBV7-8,TRBJ1-4,ASSLDSEKLF
TRBV11-2,TRBJ2-1,ASSYGTSGYNEQF
TRBV2,TRBJ2-1,ASGTSGRGEQF
TRBV2,TRBJ2-7,ASRWQGVYEQY
TRBV27,TRBJ2-5,ASSLRGSGFGTQY
TRBV4-1,TRBJ1-5,ASSLQDRGGQPQH
TRBV7-9,TRBJ2-1,ASSLVGRGVHNEQF
TRBV6-2/TRBV6-3,TRBJ2-6,ASTPGGLSSGANVLT
TRBV24-1,TRBJ1-1,ATSDYRQGGNTEAF
TRBV5-6,TRBJ1-2,ASSLATGAGGYT
TRBV25-1,TRBJ2-6,ASRETGGSGANVLT
TRBV30,TRBJ2-2,AWVERFTGELF
TRBV9,TRBJ1-1,ASSTRQAGLGTEAF
TRBV12-5,TRBJ1-4,ASGLVNRGWSEKLF
TRBV5-6,TRBJ1-2,ASSRDRVGGYT
TRBV28,TRBJ1-2,ASGLRIRGYT
TRBV15,TRBJ2-5,ATSRDVSLQY
TRBV6-5,TRBJ2-1,ASSYSSVANEQF
TRBV5-6,TRBJ1-2,ASSSYLQRVYGYT
TRBV13,TRBJ1-1,ASRPFGGNTEAF
TRBV5-1,TRBJ2-7,ASSLVPGGGRLYEQY